This passage covers 30 T cell receptor beta chains from one sample sequenced in a study of blood T cell repertoires in COVID-19. Using immunoSEQ multiplex PCR, the repertoire was profiled, and TCRdb retains in-frame clones only, with some absent. The sample has a few hundred thousand clones; over 75% are singletons. The material sequenced was PBMCs or T cells enriched from blood (not recorded which). These receptors came from a woman aged 18-29 years who had recovered from COVID-19.

The genes are TRBV7-6 and TRBJ1-2, with 7 bases lining up with TRBD1. CDR1 is SGHVS, CDR2 FNYEAQ, per germline. With 5 bases clipped from V and 2 bases from J, the junction kept 14 bases outside the gene matches. The CDR3 totals 17 residues. CDR3 region: CASSPTMTGRLNYGYTF. CDR3 nucleotides: TGTGCCAGCAGCCCCACCATGACAGGGCGTTTAAACTATGGCTACACCTTC.

The chain couples TRBV27 to TRBJ1-1; 8 nucleotides agree with TRBD1. The V gene's germline CDR1 is MNHEY and CDR2 SMNVEV (reference sequence). The V gene end was trimmed by 4 bases and the J gene end by 1 base; junction bases not matched to a gene: 8. The CDR3 totals 16 residues. The CDR3 DNA sequence: TGTGCCAGCAGTTCACTAACCAGGGGGCAGAACACTGAAGCTTTCTTT. This translates into CASSSLTRGQNTEAFF.

This sequence joins TRBV19 and TRBJ2-1; D remains ambiguous. The ends were cut back, 6 bases at V and 0 bases at J, with 9 bases in the middle. Germline V lookup: CDR1 LNHDA, CDR2 SQIVND (reference sequence). The CDR3 is 14 amino acids. The CDR3 reads CASSRLSSYNEQFF. Written as DNA, the CDR3 is TGTGCCAGTAGCCGTCTTAGCTCCTACAATGAGCAGTTCTTC.

V usage is TRBV3-1 (or the pseudogene TRBV3-2) and J usage is TRBJ1-5; the match to TRBD1 covers 8 bases. CDR1 and CDR2 (germline): LGHDT, YNNKEL (reference sequence). The junction had 5 bases not matched to a gene; V was cut back by 1 base and J by 6 bases. The CDR3 consists of 15 residues. CDR3 in amino acids: CASSQGQGLGQPQHF. The DNA for the CDR3 is TGTGCCAGCAGCCAAGGACAGGGGTTGGGTCAGCCCCAGCATTTT.

The chain employs TRBV13 and TRBJ2-5, with a possible D match to TRBD1 (5 bases). V gave up 1 base and J gave up 5 bases, with 11 bases separating them. Germline CDR1 PRHDT, CDR2 FYEKMQ (reference sequence). This CDR3 is built from 14 residues. CDR3 amino acids: CASSLVGRDETQYF. CDR3 nucleotide sequence: TGTGCCAGCAGCTTAGTAGGCAGGGATGAGACCCAGTACTTC.

The J gene is TRBJ1-2, the V gene TRBV7-9; maybe TRBD1 (5 bases). The germline gives CDR1 SEHNR, CDR2 FQNEAQ (reference sequence). CDR3 length equals 13 residues. Deletions cut 5 bases from V and 5 bases from J, with 12 bases between. CDR3 DNA: TGTGCCAGCAGCCTTTACCCAGGGTATGGCTACACCTTC. It is translated as CASSLYPGYGYTF. Looking up the rest from reference TRBV7-9 and TRBJ1-2 gives the full variable domain: DTGVSQNPRHKITKRGQNVTFRCDPISEHNRLYWYRQTLGQGPEFLTYFQNEAQLEKSRLLSDRFSAERPKGSFSTLEIQRTEQGDSAMYLCASSLYPGYGYTFGSGTRLTVV.

The J gene is TRBJ2-7, the V gene TRBV9; 15 nucleotides match TRBD2. Germline trimming cut 5 bases from V and 6 bases from J; bases unmatched to any gene: 6. The CDR3 consists of 15 residues. Germline V gene sequence: CDR1 SGDLS, CDR2 YYNGEE. The CDR3 DNA follows: TGTGCCAGCAGTCGCGGACTAGCGGGGGGGAGCGAGCAGTACTTC. It codes for CASSRGLAGGSEQYF.

To note about this clone: An end of the junction differs from the germline gene, which may be a read error. The chain links TRBV7-7 to TRBJ1-5, with unresolved D. This CDR3 is 14 amino acids long. Germline values: CDR1 SSHAT, CDR2 FNYEAQ (reference sequence). The CDR3 sequence is CASSLCVSNQPQHF. Written as DNA, the CDR3 is TGTGCTAGCAGCTTATGCGTTAGCAATCAGCCCCAGCATTTT. Together with reference TRBV7-7 and TRBJ1-5, the CDR3 gives the full variable domain: GAGVSQSPRYKVTKRGQDVTLRCDPISSHATLYWYQQALGQGPEFLTYFNYEAQPDKSGLPSDRFSAERPEGSISTLTIQRTEQRDSAMYRCASSLCVSNQPQHFGDGTRLSIL.

V and J are TRBV7-9 and TRBJ2-7, with 7 bases lining up with TRBD1. There are 14 residues in the CDR3. J lost 2 bases, V lost 5 bases, and 6 bases had no gene match. The germline gives CDR1 SEHNR, CDR2 FQNEAQ (reference sequence). The CDR3 nucleotides read TGTGCCAGCAGCCAGGGACAGCCTCCCTACGAGCAGTACTTC. Encoded protein: CASSQGQPPYEQYF.

This rearrangement joins TRBV10-3 to TRBJ2-5; tentatively, D is TRBD2 (7 bases). CDR1 and CDR2 from the germline V gene are ENHRY and SYGVKD. The CDR3 spans 15 residues. With 0 bases removed from V and 2 bases from J, the gap between germline ends came to 10 bases. CDR3 nucleotide sequence: TGTGCCATCAGTGAGTCGAGGGGGGGGCAAGAGACCCAGTACTTC. It encodes CAISESRGGQETQYF.

V and J are TRBV20-1 and TRBJ2-1, with a tentative D call TRBD2 (6 bases). The CDR3 has 16 residues. V was shortened by 3 bases and J by 4 bases, with 19 bases between the two germline ends. Per germline, CDR1 DFQATT and CDR2 SNEGSKA (reference sequence). This chain's CDR3 is CSASGRAGGFYNEQFF. CDR3 DNA sequence: TGCAGTGCTAGTGGGCGGGCAGGAGGGTTTTACAATGAGCAGTTCTTC.

The V and J genes are TRBV5-1 and TRBJ2-1, with D possibly being TRBD1 (5 bases). The CDR3 is made up of 17 amino acids. Trimming stripped 2 bases from V and 1 base from J, with 16 bases between. The germline V gene encodes CDR1 SGHRS and CDR2 YFSETQ. The DNA for the CDR3 is TGCGCCAGCAGCTTAATACAGGCGGCAGCTTCCTACAATGAGCAGTTCTTC. This translates into CASSLIQAAASYNEQFF. The full variable domain, rest sourced from reference TRBV5-1 and TRBJ2-1, is KAGVTQTPRYLIKTRGQQVTLSCSPISGHRSVSWYQQTPGQGLQFLFEYFSETQRNKGNFPGRFSGRQFSNSRSEMNVSTLELGDSALYLCASSLIQAAASYNEQFFGPGTRLTVL.

This chain uses TRBV4-1 with TRBJ1-4; D possibly corresponds to TRBD1 (5 bases). The CDR3 is 16 residues long. The V end lost 11 bases, the J end lost 0 bases, and 19 bases lay between the germline ends. The germline V gene encodes CDR1 MGHRA and CDR2 YSYEKL. Written as DNA, the CDR3 is TGCGCCGCAGGAGGAGGAGGGGTTACAACTAATGAAAAACTGTTTTTT. Its translation is CAAGGGGVTTNEKLFF.

The J gene is TRBJ1-2, the V gene TRBV13; D is uncertain. Germline lookup yields CDR1 PRHDT and CDR2 FYEKMQ (reference sequence). This CDR3 comprises 13 residues. The germline V and J ends were trimmed by 0 bases and 7 bases, with 9 bases remaining between them. The CDR3 nucleotides read TGTGCCAGCAGCTTAGGCTTCCGGAGTGGCTACACCTTC. Its translation is CASSLGFRSGYTF.

The chain carries TRBV28 and TRBJ2-7; 12 bases fit TRBD2. The CDR3 is 16 residues long. Germline CDR1 and CDR2: MDHEN and SYDVKM. The V segment lost 2 bases and the J segment 2 bases; nucleotides outside the gene matches: 4. As DNA, the CDR3 is TGTGCCAGCAGTTTAGGGACTAGCGGGCCCGCCTACGAGCAGTACTTC. Translated, it gives CASSLGTSGPAYEQYF. Full variable domain (remainder filled in from reference TRBV28 and TRBJ2-7): DVKVTQSSRYLVKRTGEKVFLECVQDMDHENMFWYRQDPGLGLRLIYFSYDVKMKEKGDIPEGYSVSREKKERFSLILESASTNQTSMYLCASSLGTSGPAYEQYFGPGTRLTVT.

The chain has TRBV28 and TRBJ1-3; tentatively, D is TRBD1 (5 bases). CDR1 MDHEN and CDR2 SYDVKM come from the germline V gene. The CDR3 has 17 residues. V was trimmed by 5 bases and J by 5 bases, leaving 22 bases between them. The CDR3 loop reads CASSPVSAGTRRNTIYF. CDR3 DNA: TGTGCCAGCAGTCCCGTCTCTGCGGGGACGCGAAGAAACACCATATATTTT.

V usage is TRBV18 and J usage is TRBJ1-2; 11 positions agree with TRBD1. The germline V gene encodes CDR1 KGHSH and CDR2 LQKENI. The CDR3 contains 17 residues. V lost 5 bases, J lost 1 base, and 9 bases stayed unmatched. The CDR3 DNA reads TGTGCCAGCTCAACCGGGACAGGGGGGTCAAATAACTATGGCTACACCTTC. It specifies CASSTGTGGSNNYGYTF.

J is TRBJ2-7 and V is TRBV19; D is perhaps TRBD1 (5 bases). V gave up 3 bases and J gave up 2 bases, with 14 bases separating them. The germline V gene encodes CDR1 LNHDA and CDR2 SQIVND (reference sequence). The CDR3 contains 15 residues. CDR3 sequence (DNA): TGTGCCAGTAGTATGATCCGGGCAGGGACCTACGAGCAGTACTTC. Translation: CASSMIRAGTYEQYF.

There are a few counts of this clone. The gene calls are TRBV3-1 (or the pseudogene TRBV3-2) and TRBJ2-3; D not resolved. The germline V gene encodes CDR1 LGHDT and CDR2 YNNKEL (reference sequence). Trimming took 0 bases from V and 6 from J, leaving 4 bases between them. The CDR3 contains 12 residues. CDR3: CASSQDADTQYF. In DNA form, the CDR3 reads TGTGCCAGCAGCCAAGATGCGGATACGCAGTATTTT.

This chain connects TRBV27 to TRBJ1-4; 9 bases align to TRBD1. This CDR3 has 19 amino acids. The J segment lost 9 bases and the V segment lost 2 bases, leaving 19 bases of the junction unmatched. Germline-derived CDR1 and CDR2 are MNHEY and SMNVEV (reference sequence). The CDR3 coding sequence is TGTGCCAGCAGTTTACTCACCCCCGGGACAGGGAGATTGAGGCAAAAACTGTTTTTT. It specifies CASSLLTPGTGRLRQKLFF.

The chain has TRBV5-1 and TRBJ2-1, with 12 positions matching TRBD2. CDR3 length: 18 residues. The germline gives CDR1 SGHRS, CDR2 YFSETQ. Trimming removed 5 bases from V and 2 bases from J; junction bases left unmatched: 11. Written as DNA, the CDR3 is TGCGCCAGCAGTCGCGTATCTAGCGGGGGGGCGACCTACAATGAGCAGTTCTTC. This translates into CASSRVSSGGATYNEQFF.

The rearrangement joins TRBV28 to TRBJ2-7; 9 positions match TRBD1. Germline CDR1 reads MDHEN; CDR2 reads SYDVKM. The ends lost 0 bases at V and 7 bases at J; junction bases unmatched: 7. The length of the CDR3 is 15 residues. CDR3 loop: CASSLWVQGAGEQYF. CDR3 DNA: TGTGCCAGCAGTTTATGGGTACAGGGGGCTGGGGAGCAGTACTTC.

The rearrangement joins TRBV5-6 to TRBJ2-1; 8 bases are shared with TRBD1. CDR1 is SGHDT, CDR2 YYEEEE, per germline. Unmatched junction bases numbered 4, after V lost 1 base and J lost 7 bases. The CDR3 extends over 14 amino acids. Here the CDR3 reads CASSLWDRSNEQFF. In DNA form, the CDR3 reads TGTGCCAGCAGCTTGTGGGACAGGAGTAATGAGCAGTTCTTC.

The chain links TRBV7-3 to TRBJ1-2; D is undetermined. Germline V gene data show CDR1 as SGHTA and CDR2 as FQGTGA. CDR3 length: 13 residues. V was clipped by 5 bases and J by 3 bases, with 10 bases between them. CDR3 sequence (DNA): TGTGCCAGCAGCCCTGGGCCAGACTATGGCTACACCTTC. Protein product: CASSPGPDYGYTF.

The J gene is TRBJ1-5, the V gene TRBV10-1; D unclear. V was clipped by 0 bases and J by 7 bases, with 7 bases between them. The CDR3 runs to 13 residues. From germline, CDR1 is WNHNN and CDR2 SYGVQD (reference sequence). CDR3 nucleotide sequence: TGCGCCAGCAGTGAGTCGAGGGTCCAGCCCCAGCATTTT. Its protein is CASSESRVQPQHF.

The rearrangement links TRBV2 to TRBJ1-5, with 10 bases matching TRBD1. Unmatched junction bases numbered 10, after V lost 5 bases and J lost 6 bases. The CDR3 covers 16 residues. Germline CDR1 SNHLY, CDR2 FYNNEI. The CDR3 coding sequence is TGTGCCAGCAGTACCCGCAGACAGGGGGCAACTCAGCCCCAGCATTTT. Its translation: CASSTRRQGATQPQHF.

This clone has only a few counts. This chain links TRBV7-3 with TRBJ1-1; TRBD1 might be the D (5 bases). Trimming cost V 5 bases and J 0 bases, with 13 bases left between them. CDR1 and CDR2 from the germline V gene are SGHTA and FQGTGA. The length of the CDR3 is 15 residues. The CDR3 nucleotides are TGTGCCAGCAGCCCCGGGGGGATTCTGAACACTGAAGCTTTCTTT. Residues: CASSPGGILNTEAFF.

This clone was seen once. CDR3: CASSQDSDTQYF. Written as DNA, the CDR3 is TGTGCCAGCAGTCAAGACTCAGATACGCAGTATTTT. The chain uses TRBV28 and TRBJ2-3, with D unclear. CDR1 MDHEN and CDR2 SYDVKM come from the germline V gene. The CDR3 runs to 12 residues. The V and J ends lost 5 bases and 4 bases respectively, with 7 bases between them.

Details on this clone: Other DNA sequences in the sample encode the same CDR3. This chain joins TRBV6-5 and TRBJ2-7; 7 bases are shared with TRBD1. CDR1 is MNHEY and CDR2 is SVGAGI in the germline V gene. This CDR3 spans 13 amino acids. V trimming: 5 bases; J trimming: 4 bases; junction bases outside the gene matches: 5. CDR3 sequence (DNA): TGTGCCAGCAGTCGCGACAGGGCATACGAGCAGTACTTC. This codes for CASSRDRAYEQYF.

This sequence joins TRBV28 and TRBJ1-2; 9 positions match TRBD1. In germline, CDR1 is MDHEN, CDR2 SYDVKM. With 5 bases clipped from V and 4 bases from J, the junction kept 5 bases outside the gene matches. CDR3 length: 14 residues. The CDR3 region is CASSTGGDGYGYTF. DNA for the CDR3: TGTGCCAGCAGTACAGGGGGCGACGGCTATGGCTACACCTTC.